This T cell receptor beta chain was documented in a study of T cell responses to AZD1222 COVID-19 vaccine. Study findings and constraints: Once two AZD1222 doses were given, Spike-specific TCR breadth and depth went up.

Data came from immunoSEQ multiplex PCR; TCRdb stores just in-frame clones and leaves some out. Seen here are 67,000 or so clones, roughly 84% observed once, and the top ten hold 9.5% to 10%. With 8 bases removed from V and 5 bases from J, the gap between germline ends came to 10 bases. This CDR3 contains 12 residues. A remark on this clone: Antigen specificity is unknown.

The rearrangement links TRBV12-3 or TRBV12-4 to TRBJ2-1, with D possibly TRBD2 on 6 matching bases. The sequencing here drew on peripheral blood, taken on day 0 of AZD1222 vaccination. This clonotype was sampled from an adult in good health. The CDR3 nucleotides are TGTGCCAGCTCCCGCGGGAACAATGAGCAGTTCTTC. It codes for CASSRGNNEQFF.